These 8 T cell receptor beta chains share one sample of origin, sequenced in a study of spatial heterogeneity in lung cancer. The time point was: blood at routine non-recurrence follow-up after resection. TCRdb recomputed calls from the 5' RACE reads with MiXCR, one row per CDR3 protein. The sample includes about 87,000 distinct CDR3 sequences, 15% to 20% of them seen just once. The sequences come from PBMCs, collected at follow-up. The receptors were sampled from a male donor with early-stage non-small cell lung cancer.

This chain joins TRBV29-1 and TRBJ2-7, with 9 positions matching TRBD1. This CDR3 spans 14 amino acids. The junction had 5 bases not matched to a gene; V was cut back by 5 bases and J by 0 bases. Germline V gene lookup returns CDR1 SQVTM and CDR2 ANQGSEA. In nucleotides, the CDR3 is TGCAGCGTTAGACAGGGGGGCAGCTCCTACGAGCAGTACTTC. Amino acid sequence: CSVRQGGSSYEQYF.

This clonotype was detected many times. The gene calls are TRBV4-2 and TRBJ2-1; D is unclear. The CDR3 spans 14 residues. V was pared by 4 bases and J by 9 bases, with 16 bases between. Germline-derived CDR1 and CDR2 are LGHNA and YNFKEQ. This CDR3 is CASSPTDVSGEQFF. CDR3 bases: TGTGCCAGCAGCCCTACCGACGTTTCGGGTGAGCAGTTCTTC.

The chain carries TRBV28 and TRBJ1-6, with D unclear. V gave up 7 bases and J gave up 10 bases, with 11 bases separating them. The CDR3 has 12 amino acids. Germline CDR1 and CDR2: MDHEN and SYDVKM. The CDR3 spells CASTDTGSPLHF. The CDR3 region has the DNA TGTGCCAGCACCGACACGGGCTCACCCCTCCACTTT.

The chain recombines TRBV20-1 with TRBJ2-1, with 8 positions matching TRBD2. The germline V gene encodes CDR1 DFQATT and CDR2 SNEGSKA (reference sequence). V trimming: 6 bases; J trimming: 6 bases; junction bases outside the gene matches: 10. The CDR3 is 14 residues long. The CDR3 region has the DNA TGCAGTGCCGATAGCGGGACGGGGGGCAATGAGCAGTTCTTC. The encoded protein is CSADSGTGGNEQFF.

This clonotype was seen only a few times. The rearrangement uses TRBV5-1 and TRBJ2-1; D is ambiguous. The CDR3 spans 17 residues. Germline loops: CDR1 SGHRS, CDR2 YFSETQ. The V end was cut by 0 bases, the J end by 2 bases, with 15 bases between. This CDR3 reads CASSLGNTEITYNEQFF. The CDR3 DNA reads as TGCGCCAGCAGCTTGGGAAATACGGAGATAACCTACAATGAGCAGTTCTTC.

This clonotype was counted at least ten times. The rearrangement joins TRBV6-5 to TRBJ2-3, with 9 positions matching TRBD1. Trimming cost V 0 bases and J 6 bases; bases outside gene matches: 7. Per the germline V gene, CDR1 is MNHEY and CDR2 is SVGAGI. This CDR3 has 16 residues. Written as DNA, the CDR3 is TGTGCCAGCAGTTACTCGAAACAGGGGGCCGCCGATACGCAGTATTTT. This translates into CASSYSKQGAADTQYF.

This clonotype was counted ten times or more. The chain recombines TRBV9 with TRBJ2-5; D ambiguous. From germline, CDR1 is SGDLS and CDR2 YYNGEE. This CDR3 region has 15 residues. V lost 0 bases and J 2 bases, leaving 11 bases between the germline ends. The CDR3 sequence: CASSVDQTPQETQYF. CDR3 nucleotides: TGTGCCAGCAGCGTAGACCAAACCCCACAAGAGACCCAGTACTTC.

The chain links TRBV4-1 to TRBJ1-2, with D tentatively TRBD1 (5 bases). V was pared by 6 bases and J by 2 bases, with 10 bases between. Germline CDR1 MGHRA, CDR2 YSYEKL. This CDR3 spans 13 amino acids. The CDR3 loop is CASSRDRNYGYTF. The DNA for the CDR3 is TGCGCCAGCAGTCGGGACCGAAACTATGGCTACACCTTC.